What follows is one T cell receptor beta chain and its context. The antigen it recognizes is unknown. One junction end does not reproduce the germline sequence, and a read error may be involved. The library was made by 5' RACE. The sequencing machine was an Illumina HiSeq 2500. A second about 7 to 12 cycle PCR used a sample-barcoded 5' primer and a J-beta primer mix. Each TCR beta cDNA molecule received a unique molecular identifier from a template-switch 5' adaptor carrying 12 random nucleotides. Each sample yielded at least 2.5 million CDR3-containing paired-end reads. First-strand cDNA was synthesized from all RNA with the Mint cDNA synthesis kit, primed by a TRBC-specific oligonucleotide. After uracil-DNA glycosylase treatment, a first 18-cycle PCR used universal primers M1SS and BC2_uni_R on all cDNA. Per the original workflow: Normalization of each sample was performed by random selection of 1 million high-quality reads, each carrying a distinct molecular identifier. Instead of being binned into consensus sequences, reads with shared molecular identifiers were discarded. CDR3 identification, clonotype clustering and error correction used MiTCR with a Q25 quality threshold and the strictest error-elimination algorithm. A nonparametric unseen species model using Euler transformation provided a lower-bound estimate of total TCR beta diversity. The public reads were quality trimmed at Q25 with fastp and then assembled into clones with MiXCR by TCRdb, keeping productive beta chains. Rows are unified per CDR3 protein, each entry keeping the most common DNA and genes. The V and J calls and clone size are TCRdb's, not the authors'. This sample lists 650,000 to 700,000 distinct CDR3 sequences; about 32% were detected once. Approximately 15% of the sample belongs to the ten largest clones.

The approximately 40 donors, aged roughly 6 to 90 years, were systemically healthy Caucasian individuals from Russia. Each donor gave around 9.9 milliliters of peripheral blood, collected into EDTA-treated Vacutainer tubes. PBMCs were isolated by Ficoll-Paque density-gradient centrifugation, with at least 7 million obtained per sample. Total RNA was extracted from PBMCs with Trizol reagent, with at least 5 micrograms obtained per sample. The percentages of naive CD45RAhigh/CD27high T cells were determined by flow cytometry on a PBMC aliquot from every donor. These data originate in a study of blood T cells in healthy people across ages (dated by TCRdb to 2014 to 2015). Context from the whole study: Template switching captured roughly one uniquely barcoded TCR beta cDNA molecule per two T cells in model experiments. Using deep sequencing normalized with unique cDNA molecular identifiers, the study measured how TCR beta repertoire diversity changes with age. To avoid experimental bias, donors of different ages were spread randomly across the sequencing lanes. The donors were split into four age groups: young (average around 17 years), middle-aged (around 37), aged (62) and long-lived (approximately 80). Using the same blood draw, the study looked at two additional independent replicas of 1 million unique cDNA reads for two donors, one aged 18 to 30 and the other aged 80 or older. Paper-wide results and their limitations: A strong correlation was found between observed TCR beta diversity and the percentage of naive T cells measured by flow cytometry. The CMV infection status of donors was not known, potentially confounding age-related changes in expanded clonotypes. Compared with the aged group, the long-lived group had more naive CD4+ T cells, fewer expanded clones and increased TCR diversity, suggesting age selection. Since profiling was done on bulk unsorted PBMCs, naive and antigen-experienced compartments could not be conclusively compared. Total diversity estimates from one million sequenced T cells were considered lower bounds and underestimates. As age increased, observed TCR beta diversity per million T cells dropped in a roughly linear way, and a significant reduction was already evident by age 40.

Including cysteine and phenylalanine, the CDR3 has 17 amino acids. Solely the CDR3 DNA is kept, with 51 bases framed from the first base. CDR1 and CDR2 (SGHRS, YFSETQ) derive from the germline V gene. The V and J segments used are TRBV5-1 and TRBJ1-4, with the D gene not confidently named. This receptor was identified in a woman older than 75 in good health. Donor details come from another sample of the same person, matched by shared clones. The sequenced sample consisted of blood. The CDR3 in this case is CASSLENSQFGDEKLIF. The bases read TGCGCCAGCAGCTTGGAAAACTCACAGTTCGGTGATGAAAAACTGATTTTT.